The 26 T cell receptor beta chains listed next were all sequenced from one sample in a study of T-cell reconstitution after alpha-beta-depleted transplantation in children. As it was prepared, the TCRbeta library received unique molecular identifiers. TCRdb reprocessed the PCR reads with MiXCR, giving one entry per CDR3 protein. Of hundreds of thousands of distinct CDR3 sequences listed, around 9.5% are singletons. The sample here was PBMCs from the stem cell graft donor, taken from the stem cell graft. These receptors were collected from a human donor who donated a stem cell graft to a child with acute lymphoblastic leukemia.

The chain recombines TRBV6-1 with TRBJ1-6; 11 bases match TRBD1. This CDR3 contains 18 residues. Germline V gene sequence: CDR1 MNHNS, CDR2 SASEGT. After removal of 6 bases from V and 0 bases from J, the junction contained 7 bases not matched to a gene. CDR3 DNA sequence: TGTGCCAGCAGACCTGGGACAGGGGGGAACTCCTATAATTCACCCCTCCACTTT. It is translated as CASRPGTGGNSYNSPLHF.

The sample holds many counts of this clonotype. This sequence joins TRBV29-1 and TRBJ2-7, with 7 bases that match TRBD1. This CDR3 comprises 14 residues. Germline CDR1 is SQVTM and CDR2 is ANQGSEA. The ends lost 0 bases at V and 2 bases at J; junction bases unmatched: 4. The CDR3 nucleotides read TGCAGCGTTGAAGATCCGGGACAGACCTACGAGCAGTACTTC. Residues: CSVEDPGQTYEQYF.

In its sample, this clonotype was seen many times. The chain combines TRBV7-2 with TRBJ2-7; weak D call: TRBD1 (6 bases). The CDR3 length is 14 residues. With 6 bases removed from V and 4 bases from J, the gap between germline ends came to 16 bases. From germline, CDR1 is SGHTA and CDR2 FQGNSA. The CDR3 bases are TGTGCCAGCAGATCCCGGGACAACCTTTACGAGCAGTACTTC. It translates to CASRSRDNLYEQYF.

Many counts were recorded for this clonotype. The chain couples TRBV7-2 to TRBJ1-5; D unresolved. The CDR3 covers 16 residues. From germline, CDR1 is SGHTA and CDR2 FQGNSA. V was pared by 3 bases and J by 4 bases, with 16 bases between. CDR3 bases: TGTGCCAGCAGCTTGAATGCAGCAGGACCTAATCAGCCCCAGCATTTT. It translates to CASSLNAAGPNQPQHF.

About this clonotype itself: A single base separates this from a much larger clone, so it may be a read error. No conserved phenylalanine or tryptophan ends this CDR3, so it is likely a read error. No DNA is shown, since the ends of the CDR3 on it are uncertain; the CDR3 is the one TCRdb lists. The V gene is TRBV12-3 or TRBV12-4, the J gene TRBJ1-2. The CDR3 comprises 11 residues, both ends counted. CDR3 protein: CAVRVDYGYTC.

A few counts support this clonotype. The V and J genes are TRBV29-1 and TRBJ2-6; unclear D gene. V lost 3 bases, J lost 2 bases, and 8 bases lay in between. CDR3 length: 14 residues. CDR1 is SQVTM, CDR2 ANQGSEA, per germline. The CDR3 region is CSVELEAGANVLTF. DNA of the CDR3: TGCAGCGTTGAGCTCGAGGCTGGGGCCAACGTCCTGACTTTC.

This clonotype was seen a few times. CDR3 nucleotides: TGTGCCAGCAGCTTTCGACGGAACACCGGGGAGCTGTTTTTT. Its protein product is CASSFRRNTGELFF. The genes are TRBV7-2 and TRBJ2-2, with D unclear. Looked up from germline, CDR1 is SGHTA and CDR2 is FQGNSA. This CDR3 has 14 residues. Deletions cut 3 bases from V and 1 base from J, with 6 bases between. Full variable domain (rest looked up from reference TRBV7-2 and TRBJ2-2): GAGVSQSPSNKVTEKGKDVELRCDPISGHTALYWYRQSLGQGLEFLIYFQGNSAPDKSGLPSDRFSAERTGGSVSTLTIQRTQQEDSAVYLCASSFRRNTGELFFGEGSRLTVL.

To note about this clonotype: It may be a read error: a sequence one base away is much more abundant. This chain uses TRBV9 with TRBJ2-1; 14 nucleotides agree with TRBD2. V shed 2 bases and J 9 bases; nucleotides not matched to a gene: 1. The CDR3 covers 14 residues. In germline, CDR1 is SGDLS, CDR2 YYNGEE. CDR3 coding DNA: TGTGCCAGCAGCGTGACTAGCGGGGGGGGTGAGCAGTTCTTC. It encodes CASSVTSGGGEQFF. Complete variable domain (other parts from reference TRBV9 and TRBJ2-1): DSGVTQTPKHLITATGQRVTLRCSPRSGDLSVYWYQQSLDQGLQFLIQYYNGEERAKGNILERFSAQQFPDLHSELNLSSLELGDSALYFCASSVTSGGGEQFFGPGTRLTVL.

The rearrangement uses TRBV5-6 and TRBJ1-5, with D tentatively TRBD1 (6 bases). The CDR3 extends over 14 amino acids. V was pared by 2 bases and J by 7 bases, with 13 bases between. Germline V gene data show CDR1 as SGHDT and CDR2 as YYEEEE. For the CDR3, the DNA is TGTGCCAGCAGCTTTAGGGGGGCGGGGCAGCCCCAGCATTTT. Translated: CASSFRGAGQPQHF.

The V and J genes are TRBV11-2 and TRBJ2-5; TRBD1 matches at 9 bases. The trim removed 3 bases at V and 5 bases at J, leaving 10 bases unmatched. CDR3 length: 16 amino acids. Germline CDR1 SGHAT, CDR2 FQNNGV. For the CDR3, the DNA is TGTGCCAGCAGCTTGCATCCGGGACAGGGTTCGGAGACCCAGTACTTC. Translation: CASSLHPGQGSETQYF.

There are many counts of this clonotype. The gene calls are TRBV20-1 and TRBJ2-3, with TRBD2 identical over 12 bases. The germline V gene encodes CDR1 DFQATT and CDR2 SNEGSKA (reference sequence). This CDR3 is built from 17 residues. V dropped 1 base and J dropped 0; count of bases not matched to a gene: 5. The DNA of the CDR3 is TGCAGTGCTAGAGCGCTAGCGGGGGGGCTGAGCACAGATACGCAGTATTTT. Its translation: CSARALAGGLSTDTQYF.

The sample holds many counts of this clonotype. This rearrangement joins TRBV7-2 to TRBJ2-5, with D maybe TRBD1 (6 bases). The CDR3 has 15 amino acids. The V end lost 3 bases, the J end lost 2 bases, and 13 bases lay between the germline ends. The germline V gene encodes CDR1 SGHTA and CDR2 FQGNSA. The CDR3 here is CASSLRVDRQETQYF. CDR3 sequence (DNA): TGTGCCAGCAGCTTGAGGGTGGACAGACAAGAGACCCAGTACTTC.

This clonotype has just a few counts. Here the CDR3 reads CASSPTPGAGTDTQYF. Written as DNA, the CDR3 is TGTGCCAGCAGCCCAACGCCGGGCGCCGGCACAGATACGCAGTATTTT. This chain joins TRBV7-2 and TRBJ2-3; D uncertain. Trimming stripped 5 bases from V and 1 base from J, with 16 bases between. The length of the CDR3 is 16 residues. CDR1 is SGHTA, CDR2 FQGNSA, per germline.

This clonotype was seen repeatedly, ten times or more. This chain links TRBV6-2 or TRBV6-3 with TRBJ1-4; maybe TRBD1 (5 bases). V was pared by 2 bases and J by 6 bases, with 13 bases between. This CDR3 is 15 amino acids long. Germline CDR1 MNHEY, CDR2 SVGEGT. The DNA of the CDR3 is TGTGCCAGCAGTTACGGGGCGTCGGGATATGAAAAACTGTTTTTT. It is translated as CASSYGASGYEKLFF.

This clonotype was seen many times. The rearrangement joins TRBV5-6 to TRBJ2-5, with D perhaps TRBD2 (5 bases). V was pared by 6 bases and J by 5 bases, with 17 bases between. The germline CDR1 and CDR2 sequences are SGHDT and YYEEEE. This CDR3 spans 14 amino acids. CDR3 loop: CASTPGLVGETQYF. CDR3 in DNA: TGTGCCAGCACCCCAGGACTGGTCGGTGAGACCCAGTACTTC.

This clonotype was detected many times. V and J are TRBV15 and TRBJ2-1; D perhaps matches TRBD1 (6 bases). CDR1 LNHNV and CDR2 YYDKDF come from the germline V gene (reference sequence). Trimming took 5 bases from V and 0 from J, leaving 20 bases between them. The CDR3 totals 18 residues. CDR3 amino acids: CATSVPGGQGSSYNEQFF. The CDR3 DNA sequence: TGTGCCACCAGCGTCCCCGGCGGGCAGGGGAGCTCCTACAATGAGCAGTTCTTC.

The V call is TRBV20-1, the J call TRBJ1-4, with TRBD1 as a possible D gene (6 bases). Germline CDR1 is DFQATT and CDR2 is SNEGSKA (reference sequence). Trimming took 4 bases from V and 3 from J, leaving 9 bases between them. The CDR3 has 13 amino acids. Written as DNA, the CDR3 is TGCAGTGCTACAGGACAGCCTAATGAAAAACTGTTTTTT. Amino acid sequence: CSATGQPNEKLFF.

For the CDR3, the DNA is TGTGCCAGCAGTTGGACTAGCGGGGGGGCTCAGAATGAGCAGTTCTTC. Its protein product is CASSWTSGGAQNEQFF. The chain uses TRBV6-5 and TRBJ2-1; TRBD2 aligns across 15 bases. The CDR3 totals 16 residues. Germline trimming cut 4 bases from V and 7 bases from J; bases unmatched to any gene: 5. The germline gives CDR1 MNHEY, CDR2 SVGAGI.

This clonotype has at least ten counts. The chain employs TRBV5-6 and TRBJ1-1; no definite D call. The CDR3 has 15 amino acids. V shed 5 bases and J shed 0 bases, with 14 bases lying between them. Germline V CDR1 and CDR2: SGHDT, YYEEEE. The CDR3 protein is CASSRDLGMNTEAFF. Here the CDR3 DNA reads TGTGCCAGCAGTCGAGACCTAGGGATGAACACTGAAGCTTTCTTT.

As DNA, the CDR3 is TGCAGTGCTAGAGCGGGTGGGGGCTACGAGCAGTACTTC. Amino acids: CSARAGGGYEQYF. The chain is built from TRBV20-1 and TRBJ2-7; TRBD1 or TRBD2 may be the D gene (5 bases each). This CDR3 has 13 amino acids. V lost 1 base, J lost 3 bases, and 10 bases lay in between. Germline CDR1 and CDR2: DFQATT and SNEGSKA (reference sequence).

The J gene is TRBJ1-1, the V gene TRBV11-2, with D perhaps TRBD1 (6 bases). Trimming cost V 4 bases and J 0 bases, with 12 bases left between them. The V gene's germline CDR1 is SGHAT and CDR2 FQNNGV. The CDR3 extends over 15 amino acids. The CDR3 region is CASSSVGAMNTEAFF. In DNA, the CDR3 is TGTGCCAGCAGCTCCGTGGGGGCCATGAACACTGAAGCTTTCTTT.

This clonotype has more than one count but fewer than ten. The chain is built from TRBV5-6 and TRBJ1-5, with D perhaps TRBD1 (5 bases). Germline loops: CDR1 SGHDT, CDR2 YYEEEE. The CDR3 totals 15 residues. With 1 base removed from V and 3 bases from J, the gap between germline ends came to 11 bases. CDR3 DNA sequence: TGTGCCAGCAGCTTGAAGAGGGGCAACAATCAGCCCCAGCATTTT. Translating it yields CASSLKRGNNQPQHF.

This clonotype was picked up a small number of times. This sequence joins TRBV3-1 and TRBJ2-7; D possibly uses TRBD1 or TRBD2 (5 bases each). Germline V CDR1 and CDR2: LGHDT, YNNKEL (reference sequence). V gave up 0 bases and J gave up 12 bases, with 18 bases separating them. This CDR3 has 14 amino acids. The CDR3 region is CASSQEGTHSSPYF. In DNA form, the CDR3 reads TGTGCCAGCAGCCAAGAAGGGACCCACTCCTCTCCGTACTTC.

The sample holds a few counts of this clonotype. This rearrangement joins TRBV11-2 to TRBJ2-1; D gene uncertain. This CDR3 has 15 residues. The V and J ends lost 5 bases and 0 bases respectively, with 11 bases between them. CDR1 SGHAT and CDR2 FQNNGV come from the germline V gene. The CDR3: CASSQAQTSYNEQFF. The CDR3 DNA is TGTGCCAGCAGCCAAGCCCAGACCTCCTACAATGAGCAGTTCTTC. Variable domain in full (rest from reference TRBV11-2 and TRBJ2-1): EAGVAQSPRYKIIEKRQSVAFWCNPISGHATLYWYQQILGQGPKLLIQFQNNGVVDDSQLPKDRFSAERLKGVDSTLKIQPAKLEDSAVYLCASSQAQTSYNEQFFGPGTRLTVL.

This clonotype was counted ten times or more. J is TRBJ2-2 and V is TRBV7-6, with D possibly being TRBD1 or TRBD2 (5 bases each). Germline V gene data show CDR1 as SGHVS and CDR2 as FNYEAQ. The CDR3 consists of 15 residues. V was clipped by 4 bases and J by 6 bases, with 15 bases between them. The CDR3 nucleotides are TGTGCCAGCAGCTCCGGGACCTTGGCGGCCGGGGAGCTGTTTTTT. This encodes CASSSGTLAAGELFF.

In this sample, this clonotype turned up many times. CDR3 nucleotide sequence: TGTGCCAGCTCACCGGACGAGGACAGGACCGAGACCCAGCATTTT. Protein sequence: CASSPDEDRTETQHF. This chain uses TRBV18 with TRBJ1-5, with 7 bases matching TRBD1. Germline V CDR1 and CDR2: KGHSH, LQKENI. V shed 3 bases and J 11 bases; nucleotides not matched to a gene: 13. The CDR3 is made up of 15 amino acids.